This record concerns one T cell receptor beta chain sequence. The sample comes from a study of blood T cell repertoires in COVID-19. For the study at large: Specimens from acute and convalescent COVID-19 originated in the United States, Italy and Spain. T cells, B-cell-depleted T cells, or PBMCs supplied cDNA or gDNA.

Study processing details: Estimates of nucleated cell counts were drawn from the amplification of reference gene primers. Measured with immunoSEQ multiplex PCR; TCRdb has only the in-frame clones, and not every one. V and J calls and clone size are as listed in that table; D and trimming were resolved from the DNA. The sample lists 200,000 to 250,000 clones; about 85% were seen once. V was clipped by 6 bases and J by 5 bases; unmatched bases: 14. Germline V lookup: CDR1 MRHNA, CDR2 SNTAGT. The CDR3 has 17 residues. The sample comprised peripheral blood. The chain carries TRBV6-4 and TRBJ2-3; 10 bases fit TRBD1. This TCR came from a young woman who had recovered from COVID-19. CDR3 bases: TGTGCCAGCAGGCCCCATCCCGGGACAGGGGATGTAGATACGCAGTATTTT. This encodes CASRPHPGTGDVDTQYF.